One and the same sample provided the 18 T cell receptor beta chains below, sequenced in a study of T cell responses to AZD1222 COVID-19 vaccine (dated by TCRdb to the early 2020s). Libraries came from the immunoSEQ multiplex PCR assay. Not all clones reach the TCRdb copy of this immuneACCESS table, which keeps in-frame sequences only. Checked studies attribute under half of the gap to unresolved V genes and leave the rest unexplained. This sample lists some 120,000 clones; around 87% were detected once. About 9.4% of the sample rests with the top ten. The sample's time point label, in plain terms: baseline before first vaccination. The specimen was peripheral blood, collected on day 0 of AZD1222 vaccination. These receptor sequences come from an adult in good health.

This clone was recorded once. The V gene is TRBV28, the J gene TRBJ1-3, with a tentative D call TRBD1 (5 bases). CDR1 is MDHEN and CDR2 is SYDVKM in the germline V gene. The CDR3 has 15 amino acids. Deletions cut 2 bases from V and 2 bases from J, with 10 bases between. The CDR3: CASSLGGGTGNTIYF. CDR3 coding DNA: TGTGCCAGCAGTTTAGGGGGAGGGACTGGAAACACCATATATTTT.

The rearrangement uses TRBV28 and TRBJ1-1, with 10 bases lining up with TRBD1. This CDR3 is built from 14 residues. V shed 10 bases and J 5 bases; nucleotides not matched to a gene: 10. Germline V gene sequence: CDR1 MDHEN, CDR2 SYDVKM. The CDR3: CATKPRDRGTEAFF. CDR3 sequence (DNA): TGTGCCACTAAACCCCGGGACAGGGGTACTGAAGCTTTCTTT.

This clone occurred once. The chain recombines TRBV6-5 with TRBJ1-1, with 8 bases fitting TRBD1. This CDR3 has 13 amino acids. V lost 5 bases, J lost 5 bases, and 4 bases stayed unmatched. The germline gives CDR1 MNHEY, CDR2 SVGAGI. CDR3 nucleotides: TGTGCCAGCAGTCAGACAGGGGAAACTGAAGCTTTCTTT. Translation gives CASSQTGETEAFF.

The rearrangement links TRBV5-1 to TRBJ1-6; TRBD1 agrees at 9 bases. The J segment lost 12 bases and the V segment lost 4 bases, leaving 8 bases of the junction unmatched. The CDR3 totals 14 residues. The germline V gene encodes CDR1 SGHRS and CDR2 YFSETQ. The CDR3 here is CASSQTGGREPLHF. The CDR3 region has the DNA TGCGCCAGCAGCCAGACAGGGGGACGGGAACCCCTCCACTTT.

The chain joins TRBV14 to TRBJ2-3, with 9 bases aligning to TRBD1. Germline V gene sequence: CDR1 SGHDN, CDR2 FVKESK. V shed 1 base and J 2 bases; nucleotides not matched to a gene: 4. There are 16 residues in the CDR3. This chain's CDR3 is CASSQAGTGLTDTQYF. The CDR3 DNA reads TGTGCCAGCAGCCAAGCTGGGACAGGGCTCACAGATACGCAGTATTTT.

This chain connects TRBV28 to TRBJ1-4; D not resolved. This CDR3 has 11 amino acids. Germline CDR1 and CDR2: MDHEN and SYDVKM. V shed 7 bases and J shed 6 bases, with 6 bases lying between them. The CDR3 coding sequence is TGTGCCAGCATGAGGGATGAAAAACTGTTTTTT. It yields the protein CASMRDEKLFF.

The chain carries TRBV4-1 and TRBJ2-2, with 7 bases lining up with TRBD2. The CDR3 loop spans 14 amino acids. Germline V gene lookup returns CDR1 MGHRA and CDR2 YSYEKL. V dropped 3 bases and J dropped 5; count of bases not matched to a gene: 3. The CDR3 nucleotides are TGCGCCAGCAGCCACGGGACTAAAACCGGGGAGCTGTTTTTT. Its translation: CASSHGTKTGELFF.

This clone appeared once. The rearrangement links TRBV12-3 or TRBV12-4 to TRBJ2-5; D may be TRBD1 (6 bases). The CDR3 has 13 residues. V lost 3 bases to trimming and J lost 5 bases, with 10 bases between them. The CDR3 DNA follows: TGTGCCAGCAGTTTGAACAGGGAGGAGACCCAGTACTTC. As protein: CASSLNREETQYF.

The J gene is TRBJ1-2, the V gene TRBV6-1; D is unclear. This CDR3 has 12 amino acids. CDR1 is MNHNS and CDR2 is SASEGT in the germline V gene. The V gene lost 0 bases and the J gene lost 7 bases, with 6 bases spanning the gap. CDR3 in amino acids: CASSEAGFGYTF. The DNA for the CDR3 is TGTGCCAGCAGTGAAGCGGGCTTTGGCTACACCTTC.

V usage is TRBV2 and J usage is TRBJ1-1; 7 bases align to TRBD1. There are 13 residues in the CDR3. Germline V gives CDR1 SNHLY, CDR2 FYNNEI. J was trimmed by 1 base and V by 7 bases; bases with no gene match: 3. CDR3 amino acids: CASNNRGNTEAFF. The CDR3 DNA sequence: TGTGCCAGCAACAACAGGGGGAACACTGAAGCTTTCTTT.

This clone occurred once. The J gene is TRBJ2-1, the V gene TRBV9; D might be TRBD1 (6 bases). CDR3 size: 16 residues. V was pared by 3 bases and J by 0 bases, with 13 bases between. Germline V gene sequence: CDR1 SGDLS, CDR2 YYNGEE. CDR3 region: CASSELQGRSYNEQFF. DNA of the CDR3: TGTGCCAGCAGCGAACTACAGGGCCGCTCCTACAATGAGCAGTTCTTC.

The V and J genes are TRBV13 and TRBJ2-4; 7 nucleotides align to TRBD2. Germline assignment: CDR1 PRHDT and CDR2 FYEKMQ (reference sequence). CDR3 size: 15 residues. V dropped 5 bases and J dropped 7; count of bases not matched to a gene: 11. CDR3 residues: CASSPLGGSSNIQYF. Written as DNA, the CDR3 is TGTGCCAGCAGCCCCCTCGGCGGGAGCTCCAACATTCAGTACTTC.

The chain carries TRBV28 and TRBJ1-2, with D unclear. CDR3 size: 14 residues. Germline V CDR1 and CDR2: MDHEN, SYDVKM. V lost 6 bases and J lost 1, with 12 bases in between. For the CDR3, the DNA is TGTGCCAGCAGAACAGATACCCTTAACTATGGCTACACCTTC. As protein: CASRTDTLNYGYTF.

CDR3: CASSDRGIYEQYF. CDR3 coding DNA: TGTGCCAGCAGTGACAGGGGAATTTACGAGCAGTACTTC. The chain uses TRBV6-1 and TRBJ2-7; D is perhaps TRBD1 (6 bases). The V end was cut by 3 bases, the J end by 4 bases, with 10 bases between. The CDR3 runs 13 residues. The V gene's germline CDR1 is MNHNS and CDR2 SASEGT.

J is TRBJ2-2 and V is TRBV6-5; D possibly uses TRBD1 or TRBD2 (5 bases each). This CDR3 contains 15 residues. Germline V gene sequence: CDR1 MNHEY, CDR2 SVGAGI. The V end lost 10 bases, the J end lost 5 bases, and 20 bases lay between the germline ends. The chain's CDR3 is CATFLIGGATGELFF. For the CDR3, the DNA is TGTGCCACCTTTCTTATTGGGGGAGCGACCGGGGAGCTGTTTTTT.

V usage is TRBV27 and J usage is TRBJ1-3; 8 nucleotides agree with TRBD1. The V segment lost 6 bases and the J segment 7 bases; nucleotides outside the gene matches: 8. From germline, CDR1 is MNHEY and CDR2 SMNVEV (reference sequence). This CDR3 is built from 14 residues. CDR3 in DNA: TGTGCCAGCAGCCGGACAGGGTCGTTGAACACCATATATTTT. This gives the protein CASSRTGSLNTIYF.

The rearrangement links TRBV18 to TRBJ2-7, with 7 bases identical to TRBD1. V dropped 2 bases and J dropped 4; count of bases not matched to a gene: 5. From germline, CDR1 is KGHSH and CDR2 LQKENI. This CDR3 spans 14 amino acids. Here the CDR3 reads CASSPFGTDYEQYF. CDR3 DNA: TGTGCCAGCTCACCATTTGGGACAGATTACGAGCAGTACTTC. The complete variable domain, with remaining parts taken from reference TRBV18 and TRBJ2-7, reads NAGVMQNPRHLVRRRGQEARLRCSPMKGHSHVYWYRQLPEEGLKFMVYLQKENIIDESGMPKERFSAEFPKEGPSILRIQQVVRGDSAAYFCASSPFGTDYEQYFGPGTRLTVT.

This clone was detected a few times. This sequence joins TRBV3-1 (or the pseudogene TRBV3-2) and TRBJ2-7; 9 positions match TRBD1. V lost 0 bases and J lost 3; bases outside the gene matches: 9. Germline V gene lookup returns CDR1 LGHDT and CDR2 YNNKEL (reference sequence). The CDR3 runs to 17 residues. The CDR3 here is CASSQDPAGQGSYEQYF. CDR3 sequence (DNA): TGTGCCAGCAGCCAAGATCCCGCGGGACAGGGTAGCTACGAGCAGTACTTC.